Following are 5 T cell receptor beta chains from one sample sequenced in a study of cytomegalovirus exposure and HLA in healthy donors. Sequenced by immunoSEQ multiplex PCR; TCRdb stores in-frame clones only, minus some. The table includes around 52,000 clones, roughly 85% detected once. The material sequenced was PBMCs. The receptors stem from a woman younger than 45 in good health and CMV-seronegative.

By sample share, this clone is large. CDR3 bases: TGTGCCAGCAGCTTCGCGACAGGGGGGCAGTACTTC. Translation: CASSFATGGQYF. The V and J genes are TRBV7-9 and TRBJ2-7, with 9 positions matching TRBD1. This CDR3 spans 12 amino acids. Per the germline V gene, CDR1 is SEHNR and CDR2 is FQNEAQ (reference sequence). The trim removed 3 bases at V and 9 bases at J, leaving 3 bases unmatched. Full variable domain (missing parts from reference TRBV7-9 and TRBJ2-7): DTGVSQNPRHKITKRGQNVTFRCDPISEHNRLYWYRQTLGQGPEFLTYFQNEAQLEKSRLLSDRFSAERPKGSFSTLEIQRTEQGDSAMYLCASSFATGGQYFGPGTRLTVT.

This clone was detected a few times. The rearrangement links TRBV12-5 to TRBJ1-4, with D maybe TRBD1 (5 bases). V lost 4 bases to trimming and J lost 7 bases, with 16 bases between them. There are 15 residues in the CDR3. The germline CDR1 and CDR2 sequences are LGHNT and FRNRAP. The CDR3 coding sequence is TGTGCTAGTGGTTCTCCCTCCAGGGAGGTTGAAAAACTGTTTTTT. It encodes CASGSPSREVEKLFF.

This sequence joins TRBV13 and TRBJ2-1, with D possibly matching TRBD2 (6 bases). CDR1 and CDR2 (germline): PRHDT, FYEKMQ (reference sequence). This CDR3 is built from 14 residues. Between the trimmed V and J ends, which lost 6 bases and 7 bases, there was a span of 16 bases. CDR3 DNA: TGTGCCAGCAGAAGGGCGGGGAGACAGAATGAGCAGTTCTTC. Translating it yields CASRRAGRQNEQFF.

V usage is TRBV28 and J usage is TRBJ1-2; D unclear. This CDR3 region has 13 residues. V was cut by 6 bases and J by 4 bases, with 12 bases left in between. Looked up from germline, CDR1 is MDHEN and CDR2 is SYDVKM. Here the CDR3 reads CASSPPAGYGYTF. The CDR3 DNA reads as TGTGCCAGCAGCCCTCCGGCAGGCTATGGCTACACCTTC.

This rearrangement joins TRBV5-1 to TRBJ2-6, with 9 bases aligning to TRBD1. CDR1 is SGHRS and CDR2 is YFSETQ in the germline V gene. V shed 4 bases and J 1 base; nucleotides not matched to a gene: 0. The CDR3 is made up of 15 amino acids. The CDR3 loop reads CASSGTGSGANVLTF. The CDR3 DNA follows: TGCGCCAGCAGCGGGACAGGGTCTGGGGCCAACGTCCTGACTTTC.